A single count supports the clone carrying this TCR beta chain. Its antigen is currently unknown. These data originate in a study of beta chain features in type 1 diabetes. Study findings and constraints: Moderately but significantly shorter TCRB CDR3s were found in Type 1 diabetes patients in all four CD4+ subsets. PCR might favor shorter templates, but any such skew would affect patients and controls equally.

The sequenced template was cDNA made from the entire isolated RNA. It was found that naive, central memory and regulatory T cell samples averaged around 3.8 million reads. Profiled with immunoSEQ multiplex PCR; TCRdb holds only in-frame clones, not every one. The table lists roughly 150,000 clones, roughly 60% of them singletons. The CDR3 sequence is 17 residues long. V was clipped by 4 bases and J by 13 bases, with 30 bases between them. The material sequenced was naive CD4+ T cells from blood. This chain uses TRBV23-1 with TRBJ2-3; D may be TRBD1 (6 bases). TRBV23-1 is reported as an ORF; its role is uncertain. The origin of this receptor is a man in his thirties or forties with type 1 diabetes. CDR3 loop: CASSPYQGPVPHNHEYF. The CDR3 DNA reads as TGCGCCAGCAGTCCATATCAGGGGCCCGTCCCGCACAACCACGAGTATTTT.